These 27 T cell receptor beta chains came from one sample sequenced in a study of vaccination effects on CD4 cells after COVID-19. Data came from immunoSEQ multiplex PCR; TCRdb stores just in-frame clones and leaves some out. Altogether about 28,000 clones are present, around 70% being singletons, with the ten largest covering 9.5% to 13%. Antigen-specific CD4+ T cells were expanded (with viral peptide pools) by the ViraFEST assay ahead of sequencing. The authors isolated CD4+ T cells after 9 to 10 days of culture. Subjects were given two BNT162b2 or mRNA-1273 vaccine doses. These TCRs' antigens remain unknown. Specimen: CD4+ T cells from PBMCs cultured with HCoV-NL63 spike peptides, collected after COVID-19 vaccination. The receptors derive from a human donor who received a COVID-19 vaccine.

This clone is medium-sized (0.01 to 0.1%) within its sample. This chain connects TRBV12-5 to TRBJ2-2, with D possibly matching TRBD2 (6 bases). The CDR3 consists of 17 residues. Trimming took 0 bases from V and 4 from J, leaving 15 bases between them. Per the germline V gene, CDR1 is LGHNT and CDR2 is FRNRAP. The CDR3 spells CASGLVESWEATGELFF. The CDR3 DNA is TGTGCTAGTGGTTTGGTAGAGTCCTGGGAGGCCACCGGGGAGCTGTTTTTT.

The CDR3 sequence: CASSLRQIAGELFF. The DNA for the CDR3 is TGCGCCAGCAGCTTGAGACAGATTGCCGGGGAGCTGTTTTTT. The chain employs TRBV5-1 and TRBJ2-2; possible D gene TRBD1, 5 bases. Germline V gene sequence: CDR1 SGHRS, CDR2 YFSETQ. Trimming left V 1 base short and J 6 bases short, with 10 bases between. This CDR3 contains 14 residues.

This chain uses TRBV7-2 with TRBJ1-2; D is uncertain. Germline lookup yields CDR1 SGHTA and CDR2 FQGNSA. Trimming left V 3 bases short and J 4 bases short, with 9 bases between. This CDR3 has 13 amino acids. The CDR3 sequence is CASSLGGPYGYTF. CDR3 sequence (DNA): TGTGCCAGCAGCTTGGGTGGGCCCTATGGCTACACCTTC.

The V and J genes are TRBV5-6 and TRBJ1-3; 7 bases agree with TRBD1. CDR3 size: 14 residues. Germline CDR1 reads SGHDT; CDR2 reads YYEEEE. With V trimmed by 1 base and J by 3 bases, 1 base remained unmatched. CDR3: CASSLQGGGNTIYF. CDR3 coding DNA: TGTGCCAGCAGCTTGCAGGGGGGTGGAAACACCATATATTTT.

This chain uses TRBV19 with TRBJ1-4; tentatively, D is TRBD1 (6 bases). The CDR3 is made up of 15 amino acids. The V end was cut by 6 bases, the J end by 5 bases, with 16 bases between. The germline V gene encodes CDR1 LNHDA and CDR2 SQIVND (reference sequence). This CDR3 is CASRSPDSRNEKLFF. CDR3 DNA: TGTGCCAGTAGGTCCCCGGACAGCCGAAATGAAAAACTGTTTTTT.

The rearrangement uses TRBV5-1 and TRBJ2-1; a weak D match, TRBD1 (8 bases). The CDR3 totals 13 residues. V was pared by 9 bases and J by 4 bases, with 14 bases between. Germline V lookup: CDR1 SGHRS, CDR2 YFSETQ. The CDR3 reads CANRGGFYNEQFF. In DNA, the CDR3 is TGCGCCAACAGGGGGGGGTTTTACAATGAGCAGTTCTTC.

The chain uses TRBV18 and TRBJ2-7, with TRBD2 matching 12 bases. The V gene's germline CDR1 is KGHSH and CDR2 LQKENI. The V and J ends lost 3 bases and 4 bases, in that order; junction bases with no gene match: 13. This CDR3 has 18 residues. The CDR3 here is CASSPGSSGGASVYEQYF. DNA of the CDR3: TGTGCCAGCTCACCGGGCTCTAGCGGGGGGGCTTCGGTTTACGAGCAGTACTTC.

The CDR3 loop is CASSLELAYNEQFF. The CDR3 DNA follows: TGCGCCAGCAGCTTGGAGTTAGCCTACAATGAGCAGTTCTTC. The chain joins TRBV5-1 to TRBJ2-1; D not certain. V was trimmed by 0 bases and J by 2 bases, leaving 6 bases between them. CDR3 length: 14 residues. In germline, CDR1 is SGHRS, CDR2 YFSETQ.

This clone was detected only once. The chain combines TRBV21-1 with TRBJ2-5; the tabulated D call, TRBD1, remains unverified against the DNA. TRBV21-1 is a pseudogene. This CDR3 has 16 amino acids. The CDR3 sequence is CASSRRDNRDLETQYF. CDR3 coding DNA: TGTGCCAGCAGCCGCCGGGACAATAGGGATTTGGAGACCCAGTACTTC.

The chain is built from TRBV5-1 and TRBJ2-5; D gene unclear. V lost 0 bases and J 2 bases, leaving 8 bases between the germline ends. CDR3 length: 14 amino acids. Germline V CDR1 and CDR2: SGHRS, YFSETQ. Here the CDR3 DNA reads TGCGCCAGCAGCTTGGCGGCAGTTCAAGAGACCCAGTACTTC. Encoded protein: CASSLAAVQETQYF.

CDR3 sequence: CASSWNGPRSSGNTIYF. CDR3 DNA sequence: TGCGCCAGCAGCTGGAACGGACCGCGCAGCTCTGGAAACACCATATATTTT. This chain connects TRBV5-1 to TRBJ1-3; the D is unclear. The CDR3 extends over 17 amino acids. The V and J ends lost 3 bases and 0 bases respectively, with 16 bases between them. Germline V CDR1 and CDR2: SGHRS, YFSETQ.

This clone showed up just a few times. J is TRBJ2-7 and V is TRBV27; D is possibly TRBD1 (5 bases). V was shortened by 7 bases and J by 6 bases, with 22 bases between the two germline ends. This CDR3 spans 15 amino acids. Germline-derived CDR1 and CDR2 are MNHEY and SMNVEV (reference sequence). The CDR3 reads CASTSGLGQKREQYF. The CDR3 region has the DNA TGTGCCAGCACATCAGGGTTGGGGCAAAAACGCGAGCAGTACTTC.

The chain links TRBV5-5 to TRBJ1-6; the match to TRBD1 covers 7 bases. J was trimmed by 5 bases and V by 1 base; bases with no gene match: 6. Germline lookup yields CDR1 SGHKS and CDR2 YYEKEE (reference sequence). CDR3 length: 16 amino acids. The CDR3 sequence: CASSLSGQADNSPLHF. The CDR3 nucleotides are TGTGCCAGCAGCTTGAGTGGACAGGCTGATAATTCACCCCTCCACTTT. Complete variable domain (other parts from reference TRBV5-5 and TRBJ1-6): DAGVTQSPTHLIKTRGQQVTLRCSPISGHKSVSWYQQVLGQGPQFIFQYYEKEERGRGNFPDRFSARQFPNYSSELNVNALLLGDSALYLCASSLSGQADNSPLHFGNGTRLTVT.

V gene TRBV7-9 combines with J gene TRBJ2-5, with D possibly TRBD1 on 6 matching bases. V lost 5 bases to trimming and J lost 4 bases, with 14 bases between them. The CDR3 covers 14 residues. Germline V lookup: CDR1 SEHNR, CDR2 FQNEAQ (reference sequence). Here the CDR3 DNA reads TGTGCCAGCAGCGGCGGAACAGGGCTAGAGACCCAGTACTTC. This gives the protein CASSGGTGLETQYF.

The rearrangement uses TRBV19 and TRBJ2-1; 7 nucleotides agree with TRBD1. The CDR3 runs to 14 residues. The germline V gene encodes CDR1 LNHDA and CDR2 SQIVND (reference sequence). The J segment lost 8 bases and the V segment lost 8 bases, leaving 12 bases of the junction unmatched. The CDR3 sequence: CASLGQRGGYEQFF. The CDR3, as DNA: TGTGCCAGTCTGGGCCAAAGAGGGGGCTATGAGCAGTTCTTC.

In DNA, the CDR3 is TGTGCCAGCAGTCGGGGACAGGGGAACACTGAAGCTTTCTTT. Translation gives CASSRGQGNTEAFF. The chain couples TRBV6-5 to TRBJ1-1; 9 nucleotides line up with TRBD1. Germline CDR1 MNHEY, CDR2 SVGAGI. The CDR3 runs 14 residues. The V gene end was trimmed by 5 bases and the J gene end by 1 base; junction bases not matched to a gene: 2.

The rearrangement links TRBV9 to TRBJ2-1; 9 positions match TRBD1. CDR3 length: 15 amino acids. Germline CDR1 and CDR2: SGDLS and YYNGEE. V shed 2 bases and J 4 bases; nucleotides not matched to a gene: 4. The CDR3 nucleotides read TGTGCCAGCAGCGTGGGACAGGGAATGTACAATGAGCAGTTCTTC. Protein: CASSVGQGMYNEQFF. The full variable domain, rest sourced from reference TRBV9 and TRBJ2-1, is DSGVTQTPKHLITATGQRVTLRCSPRSGDLSVYWYQQSLDQGLQFLIQYYNGEERAKGNILERFSAQQFPDLHSELNLSSLELGDSALYFCASSVGQGMYNEQFFGPGTRLTVL.

The chain is built from TRBV12-5 and TRBJ2-7; TRBD2 aligns across 12 bases. Germline assignment: CDR1 LGHNT and CDR2 FRNRAP. V lost 5 bases to trimming and J lost 9 bases; unmatched junction nucleotides: 11. There are 15 residues in the CDR3. CDR3 nucleotides: TGTGCTAGTGGTACCCGACTAGCGGGAGAAATGGGGCAGTACTTC. It codes for CASGTRLAGEMGQYF.

The rearrangement joins TRBV29-1 to TRBJ2-6, with D possibly matching TRBD2 (6 bases). Germline V gene sequence: CDR1 SQVTM, CDR2 ANQGSEA. Trimming took off 6 bases at V and 4 bases at J, with 7 bases between the two ends. This CDR3 region has 12 residues. The CDR3 bases are TGCAGCGTCGCGGGGGGGGCCAACGTCCTGACTTTC. It translates to CSVAGGANVLTF.

This chain joins TRBV7-7 and TRBJ1-1, with D unresolved. CDR1 is SSHAT and CDR2 is FNYEAQ in the germline V gene (reference sequence). The V and J ends lost 11 bases and 1 base respectively, with 5 bases between them. The CDR3 is 10 amino acids. CDR3 nucleotide sequence: TGTGCCGCGAAGAACACTGAAGCTTTCTTT. Translation gives CAAKNTEAFF. The whole variable domain, filled in from reference TRBV7-7 and TRBJ1-1, reads GAGVSQSPRYKVTKRGQDVTLRCDPISSHATLYWYQQALGQGPEFLTYFNYEAQPDKSGLPSDRFSAERPEGSISTLTIQRTEQRDSAMYRCAAKNTEAFFGQGTRLTVV.

The chain joins TRBV7-2 to TRBJ1-1, with D unresolved. The length of the CDR3 is 13 residues. Germline CDR1 reads SGHTA; CDR2 reads FQGNSA. V lost 1 base, J lost 5 bases, and 8 bases lay in between. The CDR3 loop is CASSLVSRTEAFF. As DNA, the CDR3 is TGTGCCAGCAGCTTAGTCTCTCGTACTGAAGCTTTCTTT. Using reference TRBV7-2 and TRBJ1-1 for the parts outside the CDR3, the full variable domain is GAGVSQSPSNKVTEKGKDVELRCDPISGHTALYWYRQSLGQGLEFLIYFQGNSAPDKSGLPSDRFSAERTGGSVSTLTIQRTQQEDSAVYLCASSLVSRTEAFFGQGTRLTVV.

This chain connects TRBV10-2 to TRBJ1-4; D may be TRBD1 (5 bases). This CDR3 comprises 15 residues. Germline V lookup: CDR1 WSHSY, CDR2 SAAADI. V was trimmed by 6 bases and J by 6 bases, leaving 17 bases between them. The CDR3 DNA follows: TGCGCCAGCAGCGAGGGAAGGGGTATAGATGAAAAACTGTTTTTT. Translating gives CASSEGRGIDEKLFF.

The J gene is TRBJ2-7, the V gene TRBV20-1, with D possibly being TRBD2 (5 bases). This CDR3 spans 14 amino acids. Germline CDR1 is DFQATT and CDR2 is SNEGSKA (reference sequence). Trimming pared 3 bases from V and 2 bases from J, leaving 14 bases between. The CDR3 sequence: CSASSSSITYEQYF. For the CDR3, the DNA is TGCAGTGCTAGTTCATCTAGCATTACCTACGAGCAGTACTTC.

The chain carries TRBV5-1 and TRBJ1-2, with 9 bases that match TRBD1. From germline, CDR1 is SGHRS and CDR2 YFSETQ. There are 16 residues in the CDR3. The trim removed 0 bases at V and 4 bases at J, leaving 7 bases unmatched. The CDR3 DNA reads TGCGCCAGCAGCTTGGACACTACAGGGGGCCGCTATGGCTACACCTTC. Its translation: CASSLDTTGGRYGYTF.

The chain employs TRBV2 and TRBJ2-7; 8 bases map to TRBD2. Germline CDR1 and CDR2: SNHLY and FYNNEI. The junction had 5 bases not matched to a gene; V was cut back by 5 bases and J by 2 bases. CDR3 length equals 14 residues. The CDR3 DNA reads as TGTGCCAGCAGTCTAGCGGGTTGGACCTACGAGCAGTACTTC. Protein: CASSLAGWTYEQYF.

The chain carries TRBV3-1 (or the pseudogene TRBV3-2) and TRBJ1-3; D is unclear. This CDR3 spans 14 amino acids. The germline V gene has CDR1 LGHDT and CDR2 YNNKEL (reference sequence). Trimming left V 1 base short and J 0 bases short, with 4 bases between. The CDR3 coding sequence is TGTGCCAGCAGCCAAGGAGTCTCTGGAAACACCATATATTTT. Residues: CASSQGVSGNTIYF.

The chain links TRBV2 to TRBJ1-1; no firm D call. CDR3 size: 12 residues. Germline V gene sequence: CDR1 SNHLY, CDR2 FYNNEI. V dropped 6 bases and J dropped 3 bases, with 8 bases sitting between them. This chain's CDR3 is CASRDRDTEAFF. The CDR3 DNA follows: TGTGCCAGCAGAGACCGGGACACTGAAGCTTTCTTT.